This T cell receptor beta chain was sequenced during a study of T cell responses to AZD1222 COVID-19 vaccine. Study-wide background: Doses given second, at about 4 or about 12 weeks, were pooled. Study outcomes and limitations: Seropositivity was recorded at baseline in only a handful of AZD1222 recipients.

Sequenced by immunoSEQ multiplex PCR; TCRdb stores in-frame clones only, minus some. This repertoire shows roughly 99,000 clones, 91% found once; its top ten account for 20% to 25%. This clone came up a few times. Its antigen remains unknown. The CDR3 is made up of 15 amino acids. Germline CDR1 and CDR2: SGHAT and FQNNGV. V was shortened by 5 bases and J by 4 bases, with 14 bases between the two germline ends. The sequence came from an adult in good health. The chain uses TRBV11-2 and TRBJ2-2, with unresolved D. The sample in question was peripheral blood, obtained on day 0 of AZD1222 vaccination. The CDR3: CASSHPTRPTGELFF. In DNA, the CDR3 is TGTGCCAGCAGCCATCCTACCCGGCCCACCGGGGAGCTGTTTTTT.